What follows are 9 T cell receptor beta chains derived from one specimen sequenced in a study of blood T cell repertoires in COVID-19. Sequenced by immunoSEQ multiplex PCR; TCRdb stores in-frame clones only, minus some. The sample lists about 180,000 clones; approximately 78% were seen once. Sample: peripheral blood. These receptors came from a woman of 80 years or more with COVID-19, enrolled during active disease.

Of note for this clone: The same CDR3 is also encoded by other DNA sequences in this sample. The chain carries TRBV11-3 and TRBJ2-7; 7 bases are shared with TRBD2. The CDR3 runs to 15 residues. The ends lost 4 bases at V and 7 bases at J; junction bases unmatched: 13. From germline, CDR1 is SGHNT and CDR2 YENEEA. The CDR3 loop reads CASSWGGTTGREQYF. DNA for the CDR3: TGTGCCAGCAGCTGGGGGGGAACTACAGGAAGAGAGCAGTACTTC.

The chain links TRBV28 to TRBJ2-1; 7 nucleotides agree with TRBD2. The CDR3 sequence is 14 residues long. Looked up from germline, CDR1 is MDHEN and CDR2 is SYDVKM. Trimming took 5 bases from V and 2 from J; bases not matched to a gene: 3. This CDR3 reads CASSHRGAYNEQFF. As DNA, the CDR3 is TGTGCCAGCAGTCACCGGGGGGCCTACAATGAGCAGTTCTTC. The full variable domain, completed using reference TRBV28 and TRBJ2-1, is DVKVTQSSRYLVKRTGEKVFLECVQDMDHENMFWYRQDPGLGLRLIYFSYDVKMKEKGDIPEGYSVSREKKERFSLILESASTNQTSMYLCASSHRGAYNEQFFGPGTRLTVL.

The gene calls are TRBV7-8 and TRBJ2-6, with TRBD1 matching 9 bases. J was trimmed by 0 bases and V by 4 bases; bases with no gene match: 7. The CDR3 is 18 amino acids. CDR1 SGHVS and CDR2 FQNEAQ come from the germline V gene. The CDR3 DNA sequence: TGTGCCAGCAGCTCACAGGGGGCCCTCTCCTCTGGGGCCAACGTCCTGACTTTC. Its translation is CASSSQGALSSGANVLTF.

The rearrangement uses TRBV7-2 and TRBJ1-2, with D perhaps matching TRBD1 (6 bases). Between the trimmed V and J ends, which lost 5 bases and 1 base, there was a span of 14 bases. The CDR3 is 15 amino acids. Germline CDR1 and CDR2: SGHTA and FQGNSA. CDR3 sequence: CASSHTDRLNYGYTF. The CDR3 DNA reads TGTGCCAGCAGCCACACAGACAGGCTTAACTATGGCTACACCTTC.

The V and J genes are TRBV6-2 or TRBV6-3 and TRBJ1-2, with 8 positions matching TRBD1. J gave up 6 bases and V 6 bases, and 12 bases lay outside the gene matches. The CDR3 has 15 residues. Germline V CDR1 and CDR2: MNHEY, SVGEGT. CDR3 nucleotides: TGTGCCAGCAGCGCTCAGGGGGCTGAAATAGATGGCTACACCTTC. It specifies CASSAQGAEIDGYTF.

The gene calls are TRBV19 and TRBJ2-5; TRBD2 is a possible D gene (6 bases). There are 12 residues in the CDR3. From germline, CDR1 is LNHDA and CDR2 SQIVND (reference sequence). Trimming took 5 bases from V and 5 from J, leaving 9 bases between them. As DNA, the CDR3 is TGTGCCAGTAGTCGGGGGTGGGAGACCCAGTACTTC. Amino acid sequence: CASSRGWETQYF.

Here the CDR3 DNA reads TGCAGTCCCAGGGGTGACACTGAAGCTTTCTTT. This sequence encodes CSPRGDTEAFF. The chain combines TRBV20-1 with TRBJ1-1, with D perhaps TRBD1 (6 bases). The CDR3 has 11 residues. Germline loops: CDR1 DFQATT, CDR2 SNEGSKA (reference sequence). V was pared by 8 bases and J by 3 bases, with 10 bases between.

The V gene is TRBV4-2, the J gene TRBJ2-7; 9 nucleotides align to TRBD1. Trimming cost V 4 bases and J 2 bases; bases outside gene matches: 3. CDR1 is LGHNA, CDR2 YNFKEQ, per germline. This CDR3 is built from 14 residues. DNA of the CDR3: TGTGCCAGCAGCCTCGGGGACAGGGCCTACGAGCAGTACTTC. Its translation is CASSLGDRAYEQYF.

The chain recombines TRBV7-9 with TRBJ2-3; D gene ambiguous. Trimming took off 5 bases at V and 0 bases at J, with 9 bases between the two ends. The CDR3 is made up of 14 amino acids. The V gene's germline CDR1 is SEHNR and CDR2 FQNEAQ (reference sequence). In DNA, the CDR3 is TGTGCCAGCAGCCCTATCTCTAGCACAGATACGCAGTATTTT. Translation: CASSPISSTDTQYF.